This is a list of T cell receptor beta chains from one sample in a study of T-cell reconstitution after alpha-beta-depleted transplantation in children. TCRdb analysed the PCR reads with MiXCR anew, one entry per CDR3 protein. This repertoire shows more than 450,000 distinct CDR3 sequences, approximately 20% found once; its top ten account for roughly 3.3%. The sample was PBMCs from the stem cell graft donor, taken from the stem cell graft. Source of these receptors: a human donor who donated a stem cell graft to a child with acute lymphoblastic leukemia. The CDR3 runs from the conserved cysteine through the conserved F or W. A D gene is named only where the DNA matches it firmly. Not all rows give a size; the values are once, few, many and, for expanded clones, a class.

>TRBD2|TRBJ2-7|few|TRBV5-1
CASSSLAGAFSYEQYF
TGCGCCAGCAGCTCACTAGCGGGAGCCTTCTCCTACGAGCAGTACTTC
>.|TRBJ1-1|.|TRBV5-1
CASSPGWGMNTEAFF
TGCGCCAGCAGCCCAGGGTGGGGTATGAACACTGAAGCTTTCTTT
>.|TRBJ2-3|.|TRBV7-9
CASSAVSGITDTQYF
TGTGCCAGCAGCGCCGTTAGCGGAATCACAGATACGCAGTATTTT
>TRBD1|TRBJ2-4|few|TRBV18
CASSLQPGTGSENIQYF
TGTGCCAGCTCACTGCAACCCGGGACAGGGTCGGAAAACATTCAGTACTTC
>.|TRBJ2-2|.|TRBV25-1
CASSAMPPIGNTGELFF
TGTGCCAGCAGTGCCATGCCGCCAATTGGTAACACCGGGGAGCTGTTTTTT
>.|TRBJ2-1|few|TRBV24-1
CATSAPAGGRDEQFF
TGTGCCACCAGTGCCCCTGCTGGGGGGCGCGATGAGCAGTTCTTC
>.|TRBJ1-2|.|TRBV12-3/TRBV12-4
CASSMSGVTGYTF
TGTGCCAGCAGTATGTCAGGGGTGACTGGCTACACCTTC
>.|TRBJ2-1|once|TRBV4-2
CASSQGAGKAYNEQFF
TGTGCCAGCAGCCAAGGTGCCGGGAAAGCCTACAATGAGCAGTTCTTC
>TRBD2|TRBJ2-1|.|TRBV4-1
CASSQGLAGGSPGNEQFF
TGCGCCAGCAGCCAAGGCCTAGCGGGAGGGAGTCCGGGCAATGAGCAGTTCTTC
>.|TRBJ2-3|many|TRBV7-9
CARADRTTDTQYF
TGTGCCAGGGCAGACCGGACCACAGATACGCAGTATTTT
>.|TRBJ1-1|.|TRBV5-1
CASSFRDDSTEAFF
TGCGCCAGCAGCTTTAGGGACGACAGCACTGAAGCTTTCTTT
>TRBD1|TRBJ2-3|few|TRBV19
CASSLGTGITDTQYF
TGTGCCAGTAGTTTGGGGACAGGGATCACAGATACGCAGTATTTT
>TRBD2|TRBJ2-3|.|TRBV20-1
CCAPSHTSGSRDTQYF
TGCTGTGCTCCCTCCCATACTAGCGGGAGCAGGGATACGCAGTATTTT
>.|TRBJ1-1|.|TRBV10-3
CAISGPYNTEAFF
TGTGCCATCAGTGGGCCGTACAACACTGAAGCTTTCTTT
>TRBD2|TRBJ2-7|once|TRBV5-1
CASSWASSGDSYEQYF
TGCGCCAGCAGCTGGGCCTCTAGCGGGGACTCCTACGAGCAGTACTTC
>.|TRBJ2-1|.|TRBV11-1
CASSLVRDALSTYNEQFF
TGTGCCAGCAGCTTAGTACGTGACGCCCTAAGCACCTACAATGAGCAGTTCTTC
>.|TRBJ2-4|.|TRBV5-6
CASSPQAKNIQYF
TGTGCCAGCAGCCCCCAAGCCAAAAACATTCAGTACTTC